The 27 T cell receptor beta chains reported below all come from one sample, sequenced in a study of graft-versus-host responses after intestinal transplantation. Sequencing was performed with immunoSEQ multiplex PCR; in TCRdb, only in-frame clones are kept and a portion is missing. The repertoire holds about 25,000 clones, with roughly 82% as singletons. No cognate antigen is known for these TCRs. Sequencing was performed on unstimulated CD8+ T cells sorted from spleen or lymph node cells, taken before transplant. Source of these receptors: a human donor who was the organ donor for an intestinal transplant.

The chain joins TRBV27 to TRBJ1-1, with 8 bases identical to TRBD1. CDR3 length: 14 amino acids. CDR1 and CDR2 from the germline V gene are MNHEY and SMNVEV (reference sequence). The trim removed 4 bases at V and 1 base at J, leaving 2 bases unmatched. CDR3 protein: CASSSGTGNTEAFF. CDR3 in DNA: TGTGCCAGCAGTTCCGGGACAGGGAACACTGAAGCTTTCTTT.

This chain links TRBV5-1 with TRBJ1-1, with D unclear. V was trimmed by 0 bases and J by 0 bases, leaving 6 bases between them. This CDR3 is built from 14 residues. Germline V gene data show CDR1 as SGHRS and CDR2 as YFSETQ. This CDR3 reads CASSLGDMNTEAFF. CDR3 DNA sequence: TGCGCCAGCAGCTTGGGTGACATGAACACTGAAGCTTTCTTT.

The V and J genes are TRBV7-6 and TRBJ1-1, with 7 nucleotides matching TRBD1. Germline V gives CDR1 SGHVS, CDR2 FNYEAQ. The V segment lost 1 base and the J segment 5 bases; nucleotides outside the gene matches: 7. CDR3 length: 15 amino acids. The DNA for the CDR3 is TGTGCCAGCAGCTTAGGGACAGGTGTGGGAACTGAAGCTTTCTTT. The encoded protein is CASSLGTGVGTEAFF.

The chain carries TRBV7-9 and TRBJ1-3; no firm D call. Germline values: CDR1 SEHNR, CDR2 FQNEAQ (reference sequence). This CDR3 has 13 amino acids. The V and J ends lost 5 bases and 4 bases respectively, with 9 bases between them. CDR3 nucleotides: TGTGCCAGCAGCCCACCGTACGGAAACACCATATATTTT. The encoded protein is CASSPPYGNTIYF.

In DNA, the CDR3 is TGCAGCGTTGAGACAGGGGATGGCAATCAGCCCCAGCATTTT. Its translation: CSVETGDGNQPQHF. The V call is TRBV29-1, the J call TRBJ1-5, with TRBD1 identical over 8 bases. V was clipped by 3 bases and J by 2 bases; unmatched bases: 3. The V gene's germline CDR1 is SQVTM and CDR2 ANQGSEA. The CDR3 is 14 residues long.

This rearrangement joins TRBV7-2 to TRBJ2-7; 8 bases fit TRBD1. Germline CDR1 reads SGHTA; CDR2 reads FQGNSA. V dropped 2 bases and J dropped 2; count of bases not matched to a gene: 5. This CDR3 is built from 15 residues. The CDR3 DNA is TGTGCCAGCAGCTTATATGGGGACAGGACCTACGAGCAGTACTTC. It codes for CASSLYGDRTYEQYF.

Worth noting for this clone: Other nucleotide sequences in the sample specify the same CDR3. The J gene is TRBJ2-7, the V gene TRBV4-1; no definite D call. The CDR3 contains 12 residues. Germline CDR1 and CDR2: MGHRA and YSYEKL. V was clipped by 1 base and J by 6 bases, with 7 bases between them. The chain's CDR3 is CASSQVGGEQYF. The CDR3 DNA reads as TGCGCCAGCAGCCAAGTGGGTGGCGAGCAGTACTTC.

In its sample, this clone was seen once. The gene calls are TRBV9 and TRBJ2-5; 10 nucleotides match TRBD1. CDR3 length equals 14 residues. V was clipped by 4 bases and J by 5 bases; unmatched bases: 5. Germline V gives CDR1 SGDLS, CDR2 YYNGEE. CDR3 coding DNA: TGTGCCAGCAGCCGGGGACAGGGGATGGAGACCCAGTACTTC. This sequence encodes CASSRGQGMETQYF.

This clone was detected only once. This chain connects TRBV6-1 to TRBJ2-7; D not resolved. Trimming took off 7 bases at V and 2 bases at J, with 12 bases between the two ends. There are 13 residues in the CDR3. The germline gives CDR1 MNHNS, CDR2 SASEGT. The CDR3 spells CASTISPAYEQYF. CDR3 nucleotides: TGTGCCAGCACTATCTCCCCAGCCTACGAGCAGTACTTC.

A single count supports this clone. V gene TRBV28 combines with J gene TRBJ2-4; D is unresolved. The V gene lost 4 bases and the J gene lost 4 bases, with 20 bases spanning the gap. Germline CDR1 is MDHEN and CDR2 is SYDVKM. The CDR3 spans 17 residues. CDR3 sequence: CASSSPRQPARKNIQYF. Here the CDR3 DNA reads TGTGCCAGCAGTTCCCCACGGCAGCCCGCCAGGAAAAACATTCAGTACTTC.

This sequence joins TRBV7-8 and TRBJ1-5, with D possibly being TRBD1 (5 bases). Trimming took 5 bases from V and 4 from J, leaving 12 bases between them. The CDR3 sequence is 14 residues long. Germline V gene sequence: CDR1 SGHVS, CDR2 FQNEAQ. In DNA form, the CDR3 reads TGTGCCAGCAGCCCCGGGACCCTGAATCAGCCCCAGCATTTT. Protein product: CASSPGTLNQPQHF.

The chain uses TRBV1 and TRBJ1-2; the table's D call, TRBD1, was not checked against the DNA. TRBV1 is shown as a pseudogene. CDR3 length: 17 residues. The DNA of the CDR3 is TGCACCAGCAGCCAAAAAACTGGGCAGAACGATAACTATGGCTACACCTTC. Protein sequence: CTSSQKTGQNDNYGYTF.

This chain links TRBV7-8 with TRBJ2-7, with TRBD2 matching over 10 bases. The CDR3 spans 18 residues. Germline CDR1 SGHVS, CDR2 FQNEAQ. Unmatched junction bases numbered 16, after V lost 5 bases and J lost 3 bases. The DNA of the CDR3 is TGTGCCAGCAGCCAATCCACCCCCCCAGCGGGAGGGAGCTACGAGCAGTACTTC. Protein: CASSQSTPPAGGSYEQYF. Drawing the rest from reference TRBV7-8 and TRBJ2-7, the complete variable domain is GAGVSQSPRYKVAKRGQDVALRCDPISGHVSLFWYQQALGQGPEFLTYFQNEAQLDKSGLPSDRFFAERPEGSVSTLKIQRTQQEDSAVYLCASSQSTPPAGGSYEQYFGPGTRLTVT.

This chain joins TRBV2 and TRBJ2-7; no clear D gene. The CDR3 consists of 12 residues. V was trimmed by 1 base and J by 4 bases, leaving 5 bases between them. Germline CDR1 is SNHLY and CDR2 is FYNNEI. This CDR3 reads CASSEDRYEQYF. The CDR3 DNA follows: TGTGCCAGCAGTGAAGATAGGTACGAGCAGTACTTC.

The chain combines TRBV27 with TRBJ1-5, with a tentative D call TRBD1 (5 bases). From germline, CDR1 is MNHEY and CDR2 SMNVEV (reference sequence). Trimming took off 3 bases at V and 1 base at J, with 7 bases between the two ends. The length of the CDR3 is 14 residues. The CDR3 DNA reads as TGTGCCAGCAGTTTTGGGGACAGCAATCAGCCCCAGCATTTT. It codes for CASSFGDSNQPQHF.

The V and J genes are TRBV27 and TRBJ2-1, with D uncertain. Trimming took off 4 bases at V and 7 bases at J, with 8 bases between the two ends. Looked up from germline, CDR1 is MNHEY and CDR2 is SMNVEV (reference sequence). This CDR3 contains 12 residues. In DNA, the CDR3 is TGTGCCAGCAGTTCCCGTCTAAATGAGCAGTTCTTC. Translating gives CASSSRLNEQFF.

This clone was counted once. J is TRBJ2-1 and V is TRBV11-2; D gene unclear. CDR3 size: 13 residues. Germline V lookup: CDR1 SGHAT, CDR2 FQNNGV. V lost 5 bases, J lost 9 bases, and 14 bases lay in between. The CDR3 coding sequence is TGTGCCAGCAGCCCTCCAACCTGGGGTGAGCAGTTCTTC. The encoded protein is CASSPPTWGEQFF.

The genes are TRBV11-2 and TRBJ2-5; D call uncertain. CDR3 length: 14 residues. The V end was cut by 1 base, the J end by 1 base, with 7 bases between. Germline lookup yields CDR1 SGHAT and CDR2 FQNNGV. CDR3: CASSLVGSQETQYF. The CDR3 DNA is TGTGCCAGCAGCTTAGTTGGGTCCCAAGAGACCCAGTACTTC.

The genes are TRBV4-2 and TRBJ2-1; TRBD2 is a possible D gene (5 bases). Germline V gene sequence: CDR1 LGHNA, CDR2 YNFKEQ. The CDR3 runs 14 residues. V was clipped by 1 base and J by 9 bases, with 13 bases between them. In DNA form, the CDR3 reads TGTGCCAGCAGCCAAGCTGGAGGAGGAGGTGAGCAGTTCTTC. It yields the protein CASSQAGGGGEQFF.

This chain joins TRBV21-1 and TRBJ2-7; the table's D call of TRBD1 was not tested on the DNA. TRBV21-1 is a documented pseudogene. The CDR3 length is 16 residues. CDR3 in amino acids: CASSIPPGQGLYEQYF. CDR3 DNA sequence: TGTGCCAGCAGCATACCTCCGGGACAGGGCCTCTACGAGCAGTACTTC.

As concerns this clone: A junction end diverges from the germline sequence, so it may reflect a read error. This rearrangement joins TRBV18 to TRBJ1-2; D is perhaps TRBD1 (6 bases). Germline assignment: CDR1 KGHSH and CDR2 LQKENI. CDR3 length equals 16 residues. CDR3 sequence (DNA): TGTGCCAGCTCATCACCGCAGGCAGACGGGGGGCATGGCTACACCTTC. As protein: CASSSPQADGGHGYTF.

The chain has TRBV5-5 and TRBJ2-7; possible D gene TRBD1, 5 bases. Germline-derived CDR1 and CDR2 are SGHKS and YYEKEE (reference sequence). The CDR3 sequence is 12 residues long. V lost 2 bases to trimming and J lost 5 bases, with 8 bases between them. CDR3 coding DNA: TGTGCCAGCAGCTTCCAGGGCGACGAGCAGTACTTC. Protein: CASSFQGDEQYF.

The chain uses TRBV30 and TRBJ2-1, with 8 positions matching TRBD2. With 0 bases clipped from V and 4 bases from J, the junction kept 5 bases outside the gene matches. The CDR3 extends over 15 amino acids. The germline gives CDR1 GTSNPN, CDR2 SVGIG (reference sequence). CDR3 residues: CAWSVASGRYNEQFF. In nucleotides, the CDR3 is TGTGCCTGGAGTGTAGCTAGCGGGCGGTACAATGAGCAGTTCTTC.

The chain links TRBV15 to TRBJ1-2; TRBD1 aligns across 7 bases. Germline values: CDR1 LNHNV, CDR2 YYDKDF (reference sequence). The CDR3 extends over 16 amino acids. J gave up 3 bases and V 3 bases, and 10 bases lay outside the gene matches. The CDR3 bases are TGTGCCACCAGCAGTGTTGACAGGGTGATCGACTATGGCTACACCTTC. It is translated as CATSSVDRVIDYGYTF.

The chain has TRBV6-6 and TRBJ2-3; possibly TRBD2 for D (5 bases). The V gene's germline CDR1 is MNHNY and CDR2 SVGAGI (reference sequence). The CDR3 has 12 amino acids. V shed 7 bases and J shed 4 bases, with 9 bases lying between them. CDR3 DNA sequence: TGTGCCAGCACAGGACTGTCAGATACGCAGTATTTT. Its protein is CASTGLSDTQYF.

CDR3 protein: CASSEAWTGENEKLFF. In DNA, the CDR3 is TGTGCCAGCAGTGAAGCATGGACAGGGGAAAATGAAAAACTGTTTTTT. The chain couples TRBV6-1 to TRBJ1-4, with TRBD1 matching over 9 bases. Germline values: CDR1 MNHNS, CDR2 SASEGT. The length of the CDR3 is 16 residues. After removal of 0 bases from V and 5 bases from J, the junction contained 4 bases not matched to a gene.

This chain joins TRBV27 and TRBJ2-5; possibly TRBD1 or TRBD2 for D (5 bases each). Germline CDR1 MNHEY, CDR2 SMNVEV (reference sequence). Trimming took off 6 bases at V and 0 bases at J, with 11 bases between the two ends. CDR3 length equals 14 residues. The CDR3: CASSAGTDQETQYF. CDR3 DNA: TGTGCCAGCAGCGCCGGGACGGACCAAGAGACCCAGTACTTC.